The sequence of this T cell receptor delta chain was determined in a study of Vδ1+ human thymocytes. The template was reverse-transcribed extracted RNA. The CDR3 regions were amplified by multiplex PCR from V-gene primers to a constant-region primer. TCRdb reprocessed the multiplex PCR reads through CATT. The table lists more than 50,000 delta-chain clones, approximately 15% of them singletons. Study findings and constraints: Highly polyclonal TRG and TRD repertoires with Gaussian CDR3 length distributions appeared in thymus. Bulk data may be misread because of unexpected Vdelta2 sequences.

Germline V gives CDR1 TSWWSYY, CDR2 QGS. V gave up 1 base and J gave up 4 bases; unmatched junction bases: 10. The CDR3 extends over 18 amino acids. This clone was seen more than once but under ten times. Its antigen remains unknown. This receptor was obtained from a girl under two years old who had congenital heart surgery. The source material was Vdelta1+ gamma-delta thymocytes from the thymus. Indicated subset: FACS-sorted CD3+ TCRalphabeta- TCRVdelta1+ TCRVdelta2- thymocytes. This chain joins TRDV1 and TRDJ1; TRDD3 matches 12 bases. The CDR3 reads CALGERWILGDTGDKLIF. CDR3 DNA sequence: TGTGCTCTTGGGGAACGATGGATACTGGGGGATACTGGCGATAAACTCATCTTT.